In this sample, the clone carrying this T cell receptor beta chain turned up a few times. Germline V gives CDR1 MNHEY, CDR2 SVGEGT. V shed 2 bases and J shed 3 bases, with 13 bases lying between them. CDR3 length: 15 amino acids. This entry is derived from a study of early T cells in non-severe SARS-CoV-2 infection. Study at large: Unpaired chains resulted from sequencing bulk RNA of unsorted whole blood.

TCRdb re-analysed the 5' RACE reads in MiXCR, keeping a single row per CDR3 protein. The sample shows nearly 45,000 distinct CDR3 sequences, about a tenth of them seen only once. Sequencing was performed on whole blood. This clonotype originated in an adult who was a healthcare worker with PCR-confirmed SARS-CoV-2 infection or an uninfected control (not recorded which). The chain has TRBV6-2 or TRBV6-3 and TRBJ2-5; maybe TRBD1 (6 bases). The chain's CDR3 is CASSYGNRDKETQYF. The DNA of the CDR3 is TGTGCCAGCAGTTACGGAAACAGGGACAAAGAGACCCAGTACTTC.